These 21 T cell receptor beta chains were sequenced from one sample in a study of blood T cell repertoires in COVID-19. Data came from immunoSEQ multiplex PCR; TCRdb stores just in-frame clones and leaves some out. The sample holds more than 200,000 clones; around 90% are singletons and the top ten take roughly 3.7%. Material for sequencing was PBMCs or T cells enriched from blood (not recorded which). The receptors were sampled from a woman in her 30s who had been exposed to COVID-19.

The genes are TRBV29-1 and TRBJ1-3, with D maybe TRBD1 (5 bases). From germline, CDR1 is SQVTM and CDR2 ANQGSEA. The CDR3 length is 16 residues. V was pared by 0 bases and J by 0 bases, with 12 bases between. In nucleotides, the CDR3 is TGCAGCGTTGAAGATCCGGGGGGTCTCTCTGGAAACACCATATATTTT. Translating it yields CSVEDPGGLSGNTIYF. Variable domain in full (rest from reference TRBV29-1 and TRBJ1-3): SAVISQKPSRDICQRGTSLTIQCQVDSQVTMMFWYRQQPGQSLTLIATANQGSEATYESGFVIDKFPISRPNLTFSTLTVSNMSPEDSSIYLCSVEDPGGLSGNTIYFGEGSWLTVV.

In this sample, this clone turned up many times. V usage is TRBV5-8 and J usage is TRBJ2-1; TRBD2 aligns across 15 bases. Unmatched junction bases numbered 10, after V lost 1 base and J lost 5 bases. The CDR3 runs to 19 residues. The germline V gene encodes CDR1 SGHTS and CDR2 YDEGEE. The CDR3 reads CASSLLGLAGGRTHNEQFF. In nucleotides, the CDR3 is TGTGCCAGCAGCTTGCTGGGACTAGCGGGAGGTAGGACCCACAATGAGCAGTTCTTC.

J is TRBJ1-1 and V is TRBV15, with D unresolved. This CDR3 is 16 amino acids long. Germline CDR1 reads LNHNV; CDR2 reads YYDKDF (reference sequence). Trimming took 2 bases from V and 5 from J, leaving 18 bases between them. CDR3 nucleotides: TGTGCCACCAGCAGACCCAATGGGGTCGGGAGGACTGAAGCTTTCTTT. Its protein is CATSRPNGVGRTEAFF.

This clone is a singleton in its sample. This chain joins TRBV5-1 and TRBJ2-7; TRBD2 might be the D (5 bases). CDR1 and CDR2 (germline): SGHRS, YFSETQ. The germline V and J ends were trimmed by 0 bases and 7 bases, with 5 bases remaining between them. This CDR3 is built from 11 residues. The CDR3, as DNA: TGCGCCAGCAGCTTGGCGGGGGAGCAGTACTTC. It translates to CASSLAGEQYF.

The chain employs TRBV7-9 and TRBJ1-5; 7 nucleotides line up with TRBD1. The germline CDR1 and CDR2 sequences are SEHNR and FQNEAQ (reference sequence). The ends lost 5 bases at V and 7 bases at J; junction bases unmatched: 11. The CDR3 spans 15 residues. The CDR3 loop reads CASSLGTVVGQPQHF. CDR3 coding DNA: TGTGCCAGCAGCCTCGGGACAGTCGTCGGACAGCCCCAGCATTTT.

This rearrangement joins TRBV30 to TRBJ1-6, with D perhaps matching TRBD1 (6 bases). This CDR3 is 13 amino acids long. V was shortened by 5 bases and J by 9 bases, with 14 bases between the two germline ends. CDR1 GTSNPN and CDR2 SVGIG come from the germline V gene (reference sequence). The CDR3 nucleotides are TGTGCCTGGGACCGAGCAGGGGTTTCACCCCTCCACTTT. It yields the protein CAWDRAGVSPLHF.

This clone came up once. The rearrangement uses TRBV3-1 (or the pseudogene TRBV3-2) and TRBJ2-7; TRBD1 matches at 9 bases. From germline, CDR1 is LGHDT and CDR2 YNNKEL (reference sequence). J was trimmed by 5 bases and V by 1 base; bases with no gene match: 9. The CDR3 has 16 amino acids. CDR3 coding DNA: TGTGCCAGCAGCCAAGTCGAGGGACAGGGTCGACACGAGCAGTACTTC. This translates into CASSQVEGQGRHEQYF.

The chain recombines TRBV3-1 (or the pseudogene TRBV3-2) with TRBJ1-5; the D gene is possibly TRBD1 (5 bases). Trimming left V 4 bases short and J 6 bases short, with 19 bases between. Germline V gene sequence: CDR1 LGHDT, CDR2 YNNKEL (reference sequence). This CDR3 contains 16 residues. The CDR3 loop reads CASSRNGGAAGQPQHF. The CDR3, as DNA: TGTGCCAGCAGCCGAAACGGAGGGGCCGCTGGTCAGCCCCAGCATTTT.

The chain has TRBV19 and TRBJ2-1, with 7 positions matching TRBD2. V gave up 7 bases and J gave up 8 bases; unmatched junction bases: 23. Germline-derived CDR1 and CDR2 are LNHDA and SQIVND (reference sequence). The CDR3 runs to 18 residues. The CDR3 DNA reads TGTGCCAGTAAGGTAGGCGAGGGCTCAACTAGCGTACACGATGAGCAGTTCTTC. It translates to CASKVGEGSTSVHDEQFF.

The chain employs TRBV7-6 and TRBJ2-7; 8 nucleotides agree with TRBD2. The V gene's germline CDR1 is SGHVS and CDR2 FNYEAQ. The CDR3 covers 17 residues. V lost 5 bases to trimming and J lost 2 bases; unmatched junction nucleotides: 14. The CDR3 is CASSPRGAREVPYEQYF. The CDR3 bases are TGTGCCAGCAGCCCCCGAGGAGCGCGGGAGGTACCCTACGAGCAGTACTTC.

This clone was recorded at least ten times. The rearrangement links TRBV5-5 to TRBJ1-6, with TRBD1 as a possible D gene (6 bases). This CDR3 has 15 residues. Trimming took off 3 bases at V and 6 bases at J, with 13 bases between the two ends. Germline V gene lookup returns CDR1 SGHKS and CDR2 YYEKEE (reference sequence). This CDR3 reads CASSSWRQVNSPLHF. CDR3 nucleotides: TGTGCCAGCAGCTCATGGAGACAGGTTAATTCACCCCTCCACTTT.

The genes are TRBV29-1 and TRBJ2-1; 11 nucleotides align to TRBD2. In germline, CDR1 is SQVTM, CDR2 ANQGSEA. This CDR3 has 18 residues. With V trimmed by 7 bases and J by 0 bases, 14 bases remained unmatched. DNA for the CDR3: TGCAGCGCTCCACGGGGGGCGACTAGCGGGAACTCCTACAATGAGCAGTTCTTC. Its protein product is CSAPRGATSGNSYNEQFF.

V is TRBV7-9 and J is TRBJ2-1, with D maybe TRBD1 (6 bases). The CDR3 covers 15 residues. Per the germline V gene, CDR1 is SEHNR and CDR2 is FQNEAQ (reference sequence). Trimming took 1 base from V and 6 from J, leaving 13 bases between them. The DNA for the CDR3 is TGTGCCAGCAGCTTAGACAGGGTTCTTTTCAATGAGCAGTTCTTC. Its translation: CASSLDRVLFNEQFF.

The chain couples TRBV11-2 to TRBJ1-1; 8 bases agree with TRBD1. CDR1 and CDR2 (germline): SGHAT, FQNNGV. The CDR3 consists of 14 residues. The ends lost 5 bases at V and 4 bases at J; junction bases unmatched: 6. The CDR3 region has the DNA TGTGCCAGCAGCCCAACAGGGGGACCCACTGAAGCTTTCTTT. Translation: CASSPTGGPTEAFF.

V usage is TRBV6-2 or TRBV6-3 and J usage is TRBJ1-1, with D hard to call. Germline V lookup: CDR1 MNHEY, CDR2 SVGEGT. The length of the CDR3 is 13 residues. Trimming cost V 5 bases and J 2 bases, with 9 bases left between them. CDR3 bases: TGTGCCAGCAGTGTAACAGAAAACACTGAAGCTTTCTTT. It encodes CASSVTENTEAFF.

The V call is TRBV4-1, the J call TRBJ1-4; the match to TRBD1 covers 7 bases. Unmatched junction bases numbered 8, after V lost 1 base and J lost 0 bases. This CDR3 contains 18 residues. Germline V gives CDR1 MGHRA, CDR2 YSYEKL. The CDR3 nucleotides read TGCGCCAGCAGCCAAGGACAGGGAGGAAGGGCAACTAATGAAAAACTGTTTTTT. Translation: CASSQGQGGRATNEKLFF.

The DNA for the CDR3 is TGCGCCAGCAGCCAAGCGGCTCGGGGGAATTCTGGCTACACCTTC. As protein: CASSQAARGNSGYTF. The chain uses TRBV4-1 and TRBJ1-2; a weak D match, TRBD1 (5 bases). Between the trimmed V and J ends, which lost 1 base and 7 bases, there was a span of 16 bases. The CDR3 has 15 residues. Germline loops: CDR1 MGHRA, CDR2 YSYEKL.

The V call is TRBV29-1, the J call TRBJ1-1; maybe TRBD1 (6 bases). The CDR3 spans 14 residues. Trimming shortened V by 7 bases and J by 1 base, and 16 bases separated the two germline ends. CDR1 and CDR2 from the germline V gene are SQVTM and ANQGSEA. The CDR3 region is CSGLGGSGNTEAFF. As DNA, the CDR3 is TGCAGCGGCCTAGGGGGATCCGGGAACACTGAAGCTTTCTTT.

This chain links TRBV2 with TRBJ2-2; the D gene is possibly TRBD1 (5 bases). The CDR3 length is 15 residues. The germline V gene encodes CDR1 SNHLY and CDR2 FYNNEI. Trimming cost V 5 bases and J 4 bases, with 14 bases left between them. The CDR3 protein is CASSNGRDLTGELFF. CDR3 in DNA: TGTGCCAGCAGTAACGGCAGGGATCTCACCGGGGAGCTGTTTTTT.

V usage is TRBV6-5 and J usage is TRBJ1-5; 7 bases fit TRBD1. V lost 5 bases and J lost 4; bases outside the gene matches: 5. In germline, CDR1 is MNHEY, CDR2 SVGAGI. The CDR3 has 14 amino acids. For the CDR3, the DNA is TGTGCCAGCAGTCGGGACAGACTGAATCAGCCCCAGCATTTT. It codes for CASSRDRLNQPQHF.

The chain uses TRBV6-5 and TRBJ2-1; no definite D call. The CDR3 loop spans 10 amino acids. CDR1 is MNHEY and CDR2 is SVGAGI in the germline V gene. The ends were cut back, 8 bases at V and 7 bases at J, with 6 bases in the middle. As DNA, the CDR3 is TGTGCCAGCCACTCGAATGAGCAGTTCTTC. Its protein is CASHSNEQFF.